Following are 20 T cell receptor beta chains from one sample sequenced in a study of cytomegalovirus exposure and HLA in healthy donors. This PCR relied on a set of 60 Vbeta primers and 13 Jbeta primers. This table comes from immunoSEQ multiplex PCR, and its TCRdb copy is limited to in-frame clones, with some not included. The table lists approximately 130,000 clones, approximately 85% of them singletons. Sequenced: PBMCs. The receptors were gathered from a woman aged 25-40 years in good health and CMV-seropositive.

The J gene is TRBJ1-1, the V gene TRBV6-1; D is unresolved. The CDR3 contains 14 residues. V was shortened by 7 bases and J by 4 bases, with 16 bases between the two germline ends. CDR1 and CDR2 (germline): MNHNS, SASEGT. CDR3 DNA: TGTGCCAGCAAGAAGGGTTGGCGGGGCACTGAAGCTTTCTTT. Its translation: CASKKGWRGTEAFF.

The CDR3 region has the DNA TGCGCCAGCAGCCAGGCCCAGGGCTACACCTTC. It codes for CASSQAQGYTF. The chain links TRBV4-1 to TRBJ1-2; D not certain. There are 11 residues in the CDR3. In germline, CDR1 is MGHRA, CDR2 YSYEKL. The V and J ends lost 3 bases and 8 bases respectively, with 7 bases between them.

The chain couples TRBV5-1 to TRBJ2-1; the D is unclear. Germline CDR1 is SGHRS and CDR2 is YFSETQ. V was cut by 4 bases and J by 5 bases, with 10 bases left in between. The CDR3 is made up of 13 amino acids. The DNA of the CDR3 is TGCGCCAGCAGCATTATCCCCGACAATGAGCAGTTCTTC. Translated, it gives CASSIIPDNEQFF.

This clone is a singleton in its sample. This chain uses TRBV7-2 with TRBJ1-2; D may be TRBD1 (5 bases). The germline V gene has CDR1 SGHTA and CDR2 FQGNSA. The CDR3 is made up of 12 amino acids. V shed 5 bases and J shed 6 bases, with 10 bases lying between them. CDR3 protein: CASSAGGDGYTF. DNA of the CDR3: TGTGCCAGCAGCGCGGGGGGGGATGGCTACACCTTC.

The rearrangement joins TRBV5-1 to TRBJ1-6; D not certain. In germline, CDR1 is SGHRS, CDR2 YFSETQ. The CDR3 runs to 15 residues. The germline V and J ends were trimmed by 0 bases and 9 bases, with 13 bases remaining between them. This chain's CDR3 is CASSLGGGLGSPLHF. For the CDR3, the DNA is TGCGCCAGCAGCTTGGGTGGAGGGTTAGGTTCACCCCTCCACTTT.

This rearrangement joins TRBV6-6 to TRBJ1-5, with unresolved D. Trimming took 3 bases from V and 4 from J, leaving 7 bases between them. The germline gives CDR1 MNHNY, CDR2 SVGAGI (reference sequence). This CDR3 is 13 amino acids long. The CDR3 region is CASSYAGNQPQHF. DNA of the CDR3: TGTGCCAGCAGTTATGCGGGGAATCAGCCCCAGCATTTT.

This rearrangement joins TRBV30 to TRBJ2-3; the D gene is possibly TRBD2 (6 bases). Germline-derived CDR1 and CDR2 are GTSNPN and SVGIG (reference sequence). The CDR3 is 14 residues long. V lost 1 base and J 4 bases, leaving 12 bases between the germline ends. The DNA for the CDR3 is TGTGCCTGGAGTGGGGACTCAGAGGCAGATACGCAGTATTTT. Translating gives CAWSGDSEADTQYF. Using reference TRBV30 and TRBJ2-3 for the parts outside the CDR3, the full variable domain is SQTIHQWPATLVQPVGSPLSLECTVEGTSNPNLYWYRQAAGRGLQLLFYSVGIGQISSEVPQNLSASRPQDRQFILSSKKLLLSDSGFYLCAWSGDSEADTQYFGPGTRLTVL.

This rearrangement joins TRBV6-5 to TRBJ1-2; 7 bases agree with TRBD1. The ends lost 4 bases at V and 4 bases at J; junction bases unmatched: 6. This CDR3 comprises 14 residues. Germline V gives CDR1 MNHEY, CDR2 SVGAGI. This CDR3 reads CASSSTGAGYGYTF. The CDR3, as DNA: TGTGCCAGCAGTTCCACAGGGGCGGGCTATGGCTACACCTTC.

CDR3 residues: CASSEGRQTEQFF. The DNA of the CDR3 is TGTGCCAGCAGTGAAGGGCGGCAGACTGAGCAGTTCTTC. The chain joins TRBV6-1 to TRBJ2-1; D is unresolved. Germline V gene lookup returns CDR1 MNHNS and CDR2 SASEGT. With 1 base removed from V and 9 bases from J, the gap between germline ends came to 10 bases. CDR3 length equals 13 residues.

The V call is TRBV27, the J call TRBJ1-1; the D gene is possibly TRBD1 (6 bases). Germline assignment: CDR1 MNHEY and CDR2 SMNVEV (reference sequence). CDR3 size: 14 residues. V shed 6 bases and J shed 5 bases, with 16 bases lying between them. The CDR3 protein is CASSDRIGGTEAFF. Here the CDR3 DNA reads TGTGCCAGCAGCGACAGGATTGGGGGTACTGAAGCTTTCTTT.

Note on this clone: Distinct nucleotide sequences in the sample also encode this CDR3. The CDR3 nucleotides are TGTGCCAGCAGCTTAGGACAGATTTACAATGAGCAGTTCTTC. It is translated as CASSLGQIYNEQFF. The V and J genes are TRBV7-9 and TRBJ2-1; D possibly corresponds to TRBD1 (5 bases). Germline V gives CDR1 SEHNR, CDR2 FQNEAQ (reference sequence). Trimming took 1 base from V and 4 from J, leaving 8 bases between them. The CDR3 sequence is 14 residues long.

Comments on this clone: Since no conserved phenylalanine or tryptophan closes the CDR3, a read error is the likely cause. No DNA is shown, since the ends of the CDR3 on it are uncertain; the CDR3 is the one TCRdb lists. This chain's CDR3 is CASSMTGPLLN. V is TRBV5-1 and J is TRBJ2-7; the D call of TRBD1 is as the table states it, not checked on the DNA. From its first to its last residue, the CDR3 has 11 amino acids. CDR1 SGHRS and CDR2 YFSETQ come from the germline V gene.

The rearrangement joins TRBV11-2 to TRBJ1-4, with D unclear. The V end was cut by 1 base, the J end by 5 bases, with 8 bases between. The CDR3 has 14 residues. Germline V CDR1 and CDR2: SGHAT, FQNNGV. The CDR3 loop reads CASSLGTENEKLFF. CDR3 coding DNA: TGTGCCAGCAGCTTAGGAACAGAAAATGAAAAACTGTTTTTT.

The chain is built from TRBV6-1 and TRBJ2-3, with D perhaps TRBD1 (5 bases). This CDR3 is built from 14 residues. Trimming cost V 6 bases and J 0 bases, with 10 bases left between them. CDR1 MNHNS and CDR2 SASEGT come from the germline V gene. The CDR3 protein is CASRQDRSTDTQYF. CDR3 sequence (DNA): TGTGCCAGCAGGCAAGACAGAAGCACAGATACGCAGTATTTT.

The chain uses TRBV25-1 and TRBJ2-7, with 8 bases matching TRBD2. The germline gives CDR1 MGHDK, CDR2 SYGVNS. V lost 1 base and J lost 1; bases outside the gene matches: 9. This CDR3 has 17 residues. The CDR3: CASSEWKELAVSYEQYF. In DNA, the CDR3 is TGTGCCAGCAGTGAATGGAAAGAACTAGCGGTATCCTACGAGCAGTACTTC.

The chain combines TRBV6-1 with TRBJ2-7, with TRBD1 matching 9 bases. This CDR3 has 14 amino acids. The J segment lost 6 bases and the V segment lost 4 bases, leaving 7 bases of the junction unmatched. Germline V CDR1 and CDR2: MNHNS, SASEGT. As DNA, the CDR3 is TGTGCCAGCAGTGGACAGGGGGTTTCTGGCGAGCAGTACTTC. It codes for CASSGQGVSGEQYF.

The V and J genes are TRBV7-2 and TRBJ1-5, with 7 bases lining up with TRBD1. The junction had 4 bases not matched to a gene; V was cut back by 5 bases and J by 6 bases. The CDR3 extends over 13 amino acids. CDR1 SGHTA and CDR2 FQGNSA come from the germline V gene. CDR3 amino acids: CASSRDSAQPQHF. In DNA, the CDR3 is TGTGCCAGCAGCCGGGACAGCGCTCAGCCCCAGCATTTT.

Only one count was recorded for this clone. The chain links TRBV13 to TRBJ2-5; 9 positions match TRBD2. The CDR3 contains 12 residues. Trimming cost V 8 bases and J 9 bases; bases outside gene matches: 7. Per germline, CDR1 PRHDT and CDR2 FYEKMQ (reference sequence). The CDR3 DNA is TGTGCCAGCCGCGGGGGGGCGGGGGCCCAGTACTTC. It encodes CASRGGAGAQYF.

V and J are TRBV30 and TRBJ1-1, with D tentatively TRBD1 (5 bases). Trimming pared 4 bases from V and 5 bases from J, leaving 14 bases between. This CDR3 is built from 13 residues. CDR1 GTSNPN and CDR2 SVGIG come from the germline V gene (reference sequence). In DNA form, the CDR3 reads TGTGCCTGGACCGGGACTCAGGGAACTGAAGCTTTCTTT. This translates into CAWTGTQGTEAFF. Based on the CDR3 plus reference TRBV30 and TRBJ1-1, the full variable domain is SQTIHQWPATLVQPVGSPLSLECTVEGTSNPNLYWYRQAAGRGLQLLFYSVGIGQISSEVPQNLSASRPQDRQFILSSKKLLLSDSGFYLCAWTGTQGTEAFFGQGTRLTVV.

The chain has TRBV6-1 and TRBJ1-4; D is uncertain. The CDR3 sequence is 13 residues long. Germline V lookup: CDR1 MNHNS, CDR2 SASEGT. V lost 1 base, J lost 8 bases, and 8 bases lay in between. The CDR3 DNA reads as TGTGCCAGCAGTGAAGTTACAGACGAAAAACTGTTTTTT. Protein product: CASSEVTDEKLFF.